A single sample gave rise to the 12 T cell receptor beta chains below, sequenced in a study of cytomegalovirus exposure and HLA in healthy donors. This PCR relied on a set of 60 Vbeta primers and 13 Jbeta primers. Libraries were prepared by immunoSEQ multiplex PCR; TCRdb keeps only in-frame clonotypes and omits some of them. The table records about 120,000 clones, 74% of them present only once. What was sequenced was PBMCs. The source of these receptors is a man aged 25 to 40 in good health and CMV-seropositive.

The V and J genes are TRBV6-5 and TRBJ2-7, with D tentatively TRBD1 (6 bases). This CDR3 comprises 14 residues. From germline, CDR1 is MNHEY and CDR2 SVGAGI. With 2 bases removed from V and 2 bases from J, the gap between germline ends came to 10 bases. Here the CDR3 reads CASSYPRDTYEQYF. The CDR3 nucleotides read TGTGCCAGCAGTTACCCCCGGGACACCTACGAGCAGTACTTC.

The chain employs TRBV18 and TRBJ1-2; D is perhaps TRBD1 (5 bases). V gave up 4 bases and J gave up 6 bases, with 21 bases separating them. CDR3 length: 16 residues. Looked up from germline, CDR1 is KGHSH and CDR2 is LQKENI. The CDR3 is CASSLTSSGQIDGYTF. In DNA, the CDR3 is TGTGCCAGCTCACTGACTTCTTCTGGACAAATCGATGGCTACACCTTC.

The CDR3, as DNA: TGTGCCAGCAGCATCGACAGCTCGCCCTATGGCTACACCTTC. This sequence encodes CASSIDSSPYGYTF. The chain combines TRBV7-9 with TRBJ1-2; a weak D match, TRBD1 (5 bases). Trimming pared 5 bases from V and 4 bases from J, leaving 14 bases between. This CDR3 has 14 amino acids. Germline CDR1 SEHNR, CDR2 FQNEAQ (reference sequence).

The chain has TRBV5-1 and TRBJ2-5; the D gene is possibly TRBD2 (5 bases). Germline CDR1 and CDR2: SGHRS and YFSETQ. CDR3 length equals 13 residues. V was trimmed by 2 bases and J by 3 bases, leaving 8 bases between them. The CDR3 DNA reads as TGCGCCAGCAGCTTCCCCGGGGAAGAGACCCAGTACTTC. It specifies CASSFPGEETQYF.

The rearrangement links TRBV9 to TRBJ1-3; D perhaps matches TRBD1 (5 bases). V was clipped by 0 bases and J by 2 bases, with 12 bases between them. The CDR3 totals 16 residues. Germline V gene lookup returns CDR1 SGDLS and CDR2 YYNGEE. The CDR3 sequence: CASSVAWGGTGNTIYF. The CDR3 DNA follows: TGTGCCAGCAGCGTAGCTTGGGGGGGAACTGGAAACACCATATATTTT.

V gene TRBV5-1 combines with J gene TRBJ1-6, with 8 bases that match TRBD1. Germline CDR1 and CDR2: SGHRS and YFSETQ. This CDR3 contains 15 residues. V trimming: 1 base; J trimming: 7 bases; junction bases outside the gene matches: 4. The CDR3 here is CASSLRTGRNSPLHF. As DNA, the CDR3 is TGCGCCAGCAGCTTGAGGACAGGGCGGAATTCACCCCTCCACTTT.

The chain employs TRBV18 and TRBJ2-2, with a weak D call TRBD2 (6 bases). The CDR3 has 14 amino acids. With 3 bases removed from V and 4 bases from J, the gap between germline ends came to 9 bases. Germline V gene lookup returns CDR1 KGHSH and CDR2 LQKENI. The CDR3 sequence: CASSPGEVTGELFF. CDR3 coding DNA: TGTGCCAGCTCACCCGGGGAGGTCACCGGGGAGCTGTTTTTT.

The V and J genes are TRBV30 and TRBJ1-4; D uncertain. The CDR3 contains 13 residues. The V end lost 5 bases, the J end lost 11 bases, and 18 bases lay between the germline ends. The germline gives CDR1 GTSNPN, CDR2 SVGIG (reference sequence). CDR3 residues: CAWVEDQPGKLFF. The CDR3 DNA follows: TGTGCCTGGGTGGAGGACCAGCCCGGTAAACTGTTTTTT.

V and J are TRBV10-3 and TRBJ2-7, with TRBD2 matching over 9 bases. In germline, CDR1 is ENHRY, CDR2 SYGVKD. With 6 bases clipped from V and 6 bases from J, the junction kept 12 bases outside the gene matches. CDR3 length equals 15 residues. The CDR3 sequence is CAIRRGGDTSTEQYF. CDR3 nucleotides: TGTGCCATCAGACGCGGGGGGGACACCTCCACCGAGCAGTACTTC.

The chain is built from TRBV28 and TRBJ1-1; D unclear. The germline V and J ends were trimmed by 5 bases and 4 bases, with 23 bases remaining between them. The V gene's germline CDR1 is MDHEN and CDR2 SYDVKM. The CDR3 is made up of 17 amino acids. CDR3 sequence: CASSPSSKFTSFTEAFF. The DNA for the CDR3 is TGTGCCAGCAGTCCCTCATCGAAGTTTACGAGCTTCACTGAAGCTTTCTTT.

This clone was detected a few times. J is TRBJ1-2 and V is TRBV6-5; the match to TRBD1 covers 7 bases. The CDR3 length is 13 residues. In germline, CDR1 is MNHEY, CDR2 SVGAGI. Unmatched junction bases numbered 3, after V lost 6 bases and J lost 2 bases. The CDR3 is CASSRGVNYGYTF. The CDR3 nucleotides read TGTGCCAGCAGCAGGGGGGTAAACTATGGCTACACCTTC.

V usage is TRBV2 and J usage is TRBJ2-5, with 8 bases lining up with TRBD2. The CDR3 contains 16 residues. CDR1 is SNHLY and CDR2 is FYNNEI in the germline V gene. V was clipped by 3 bases and J by 5 bases; unmatched bases: 11. CDR3 DNA sequence: TGTGCCAGCAGTGACGACTTTGCGGGGGGCGGGGAGACCCAGTACTTC. It is translated as CASSDDFAGGGETQYF. The entire variable domain, with the rest obtained from reference TRBV2 and TRBJ2-5, is as follows: EPEVTQTPSHQVTQMGQEVILRCVPISNHLYFYWYRQILGQKVEFLVSFYNNEISEKSEIFDDQFSVERPDGSNFTLKIRSTKLEDSAMYFCASSDDFAGGGETQYFGPGTRLLVL.